This T cell receptor beta chain stems from a study of shared clonotypes between healthy human individuals. Study-wide results and limits: It was the few donors that limited the genetic and exposure-history diversity represented. It was observed that approximately 5% of naive CD4 clonotypes were shared across several donors.

Turning to this clone: The target antigen is unknown. This may be a read error, as it is one base from a much larger clone.

The V gene's germline CDR1 is SGHAT and CDR2 FQNNGV. Unmatched junction bases numbered 7, after V lost 5 bases and J lost 8 bases. This CDR3 region has 15 residues. As handled by the study authors: Filtering was not the same, since immunoSEQ gave junction-only sequences without quality scores. TCRdb keeps only in-frame clones here, not all; method: immunoSEQ multiplex PCR. That table gives V, J and clone size, and the DNA gave D and trimming. The data show about 690,000 clones, roughly 87% seen once. The V call is TRBV11-2, the J call TRBJ2-1, with 12 bases identical to TRBD2. The TCR was taken from a young man in good health. Some clones in this sample may be carry-over from other donors' samples. Material: memory CD8+ T cells from PBMCs. Subset defined: CD45RO+ cells pooled with CCR7-negative TemRA cells. CDR3 in DNA: TGTGCCAGCAGCCAAAAGACTAGCGGGAGCTATGAGCAGTTCTTC. Residues: CASSQKTSGSYEQFF.